The sequence of this TCR beta chain was determined in a study of T cell responses to AZD1222 COVID-19 vaccine (dated by TCRdb to about 2021). Looking at the study overall: TCR sequencing covered some 250 trial participants: roughly 200 given two doses of AZD1222 and 26 given two doses of MenACWY control vaccine. Trial participants were enrolled by age into 18-55, 56-69 and 70-plus year subgroups, with 148, 28 and 57 TCR-sequenced participants respectively. Here is what the overall study found, with its caveats: Vaccine-associated CD4 TCRs spanned the whole spike protein, with dominant responses in regions 160-218 and 743-854. Nearly half of unique spike-specific TCRs reportedly recognized epitopes outside regions mutated in the B.1.351 and B.1.1.7 variants. A significant rise in spike-specific TCR breadth and depth was observed after two AZD1222 doses relative to day 0 and relative to MenACWY recipients. No day 14 peak-response samples were available, so repertoires were characterized only after the peak T cell response. Conclusions about previously exposed vaccinees are limited because only six or seven AZD1222 recipients were SARS-CoV-2 seropositive at baseline. Most participants were white British and females outnumbered males, and the authors suggested that clonal diversity may have been underestimated. The 56-69-year group was small, and its depth increase did not reach significance, likely because of low power.

Per the publication, the time point label means: about 28 days (+/-7) after the second vaccine dose. AZD1222 recipients given second doses at about 4 weeks or at about 12 weeks were pooled, since spike-specific TCR depth and breadth were not found to differ between the two schedules. Vaccinee samples were obtained from the UK trials COV001 and COV002, which included a single-blind randomized controlled phase 2/3 trial of AZD1222 (ChAdOx1 nCoV-19) in healthy adults. For TCRbeta chain sequencing, PBMC samples were collected from trial participants at day 0 and at day 28 after the second dose. A single count supports this clone. Its antigen is unknown. Base qualities are not at hand, and no much larger clone is one base apart. The CDR3 regions of human TCRbeta chains were analyzed by immunosequencing. Regarding the original processing steps: Repertoire TCRs were checked for matches against a reference library of SARS-CoV-2-specific TCRs that had been generated using the MIRA antigen-specificity platform. Breadth was defined as the fraction of unique TCRs that were SARS-CoV-2-associated. Depth was defined as the fraction of total T cells that were SARS-CoV-2-associated. Using the MIRA data, every spike-specific TCR was mapped to the spike region that the TCR reacted to and assigned to either a CD4 or a CD8 class. Log10-transformed breadth and depth values were compared by one-way ANOVA with Sidak's multiple comparisons tests. TCRdb obtained this table from immuneACCESS and retained in-frame rearrangements with V and J assigned. These tables miss some clones; where compared with another copy, unresolved V genes account for less than half of the shortfall, and the remainder is unexplained. The D gene and trimming were derived from the DNA, and the V and J assignments and clone size from that table. The sample has about 150,000 clones on record, about 90% of them singletons. The ten biggest clones cover less than 6.5% of the sample.

CDR1 and CDR2 are read off the germline V gene as KGHSH and LQKENI. The germline V and J ends show losses of 8 bases and 6 bases respectively, and no gene match explains 14 bases of the junction. The CDR3 contains 16 residues, cysteine and phenylalanine counted. The DNA shown is the 48-base CDR3, in frame from base 1. The chain is made from TRBV18 and TRBJ2-2; TRBD1 lines up with 8 middle nucleotides. The sequence was collected from an adult who received the AZD1222 COVID-19 vaccine. The source material was peripheral blood, sampled 28 days after the second AZD1222 dose. The CDR3 region: CASSMNRDRRSGELFF. The nucleotide sequence reads TGTGCCAGCAGTATGAACCGGGACAGGCGGTCCGGGGAGCTGTTTTTT.